This T cell receptor beta chain comes out of a study of CD8+ T cells in alopecia areata. Study in general: Treated patients took oral tofacitinib at 5 to 10 mg twice daily. General study points: Many expanded lesional clones remained in scalp and blood on tofacitinib.

Germline V gives CDR1 SGHDT, CDR2 YYEEEE. CDR3 length equals 15 residues. V lost 2 bases, J lost 0 bases, and 11 bases lay in between. Points on this clone: Its antigen is not known.

Sequencing relied on a cDNA template that was reverse transcribed from extracted RNA. This table comes from immunoSEQ multiplex PCR, and its TCRdb copy is limited to in-frame clones, with some not included. The data hold fewer than 250,000 clones, with roughly two fifths observed a single time. Treatment of the sample: oral pan-JAK inhibitor, 5-10 mg twice daily. The investigators collected lesional scalp punch biopsies and peripheral blood from alopecia areata patients. The TCR comes from a human donor with alopecia areata. Material: CD4+ T cells sorted from blood, obtained at approximately week 36, from a patient treated with tofacitinib. This chain joins TRBV5-6 and TRBJ1-2; D is uncertain. CDR3: CASSFLGTSNYGYTF. DNA for the CDR3: TGTGCCAGCAGCTTTCTCGGCACATCTAACTATGGCTACACCTTC.